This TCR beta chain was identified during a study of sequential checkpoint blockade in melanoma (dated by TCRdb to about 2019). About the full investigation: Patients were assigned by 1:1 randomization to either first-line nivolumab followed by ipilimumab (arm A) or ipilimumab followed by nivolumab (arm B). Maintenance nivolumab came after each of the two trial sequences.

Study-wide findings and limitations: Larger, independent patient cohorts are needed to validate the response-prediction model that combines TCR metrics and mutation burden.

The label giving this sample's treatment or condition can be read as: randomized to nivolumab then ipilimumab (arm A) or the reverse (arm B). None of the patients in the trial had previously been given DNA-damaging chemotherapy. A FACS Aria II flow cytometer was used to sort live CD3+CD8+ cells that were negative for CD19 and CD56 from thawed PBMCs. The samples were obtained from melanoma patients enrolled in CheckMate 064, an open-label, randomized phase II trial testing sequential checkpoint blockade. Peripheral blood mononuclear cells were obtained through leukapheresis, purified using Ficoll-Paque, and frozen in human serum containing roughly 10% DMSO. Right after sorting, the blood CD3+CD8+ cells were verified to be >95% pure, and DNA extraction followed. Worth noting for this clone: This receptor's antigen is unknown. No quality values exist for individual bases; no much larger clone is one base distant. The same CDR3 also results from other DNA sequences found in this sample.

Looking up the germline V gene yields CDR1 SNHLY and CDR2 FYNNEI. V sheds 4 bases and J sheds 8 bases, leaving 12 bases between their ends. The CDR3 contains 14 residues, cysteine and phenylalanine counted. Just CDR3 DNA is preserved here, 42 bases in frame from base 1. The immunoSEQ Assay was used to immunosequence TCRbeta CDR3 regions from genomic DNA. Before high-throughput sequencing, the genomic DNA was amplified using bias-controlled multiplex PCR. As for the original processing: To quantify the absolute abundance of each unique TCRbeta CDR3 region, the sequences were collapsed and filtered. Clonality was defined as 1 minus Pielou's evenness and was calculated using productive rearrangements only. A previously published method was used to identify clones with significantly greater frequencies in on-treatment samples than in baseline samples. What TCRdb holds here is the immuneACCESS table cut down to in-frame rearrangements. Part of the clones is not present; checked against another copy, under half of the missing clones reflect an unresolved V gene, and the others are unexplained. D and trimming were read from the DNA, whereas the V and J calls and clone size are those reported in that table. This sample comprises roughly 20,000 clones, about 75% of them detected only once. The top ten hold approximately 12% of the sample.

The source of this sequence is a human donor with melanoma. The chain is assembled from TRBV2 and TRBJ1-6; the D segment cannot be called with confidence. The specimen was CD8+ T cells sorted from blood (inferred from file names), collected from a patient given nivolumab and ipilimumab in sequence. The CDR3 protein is CASSVTEGYSPLHF. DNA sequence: TGTGCCAGCAGTGTGACCGAGGGCTATTCACCCCTCCACTTT.